These T cell receptor beta chains were read from a single sample in a study of control samples from healthy donors and cancer patients. Clones were read by immunoSEQ multiplex PCR, and TCRdb kept only the in-frame ones, dropping some. The sample lists about 98,000 clones; more than 75% were seen once. The sequenced sample consisted of blood. All receptors come from a man in his sixties in good health. Each CDR3 is given with its conserved first and last residue. The D gene is left open where the match is weak. The size of a clone is reported for some rows only, either as once, few or many, or as a class for expanded clones.

j_call clone_size v_call d_call cdr3_aa cdr3_nt
TRBJ2-7 many TRBV6-1 TRBD2 CASSDSAGGSYEQYF TGTGCCAGCAGTGATTCTGCGGGAGGGTCCTACGAGCAGTACTTC
TRBJ2-1 . TRBV5-1 . CASSLAGRDEQFF TGCGCCAGCAGCTTGGCGGGACGGGATGAGCAGTTCTTC
TRBJ1-1 . TRBV10-3 . CAISESIVGATEAFF TGTGCCATCAGTGAGTCGATTGTCGGGGCTACTGAAGCTTTCTTT
TRBJ1-1 . TRBV19 . CASSMTGMNTEAFF TGTGCCAGTAGTATGACCGGGATGAACACTGAAGCTTTCTTT
TRBJ2-1 . TRBV6-5 TRBD1 CATWAGGNEQFF TGTGCCACCTGGGCAGGGGGCAATGAGCAGTTCTTC
TRBJ2-5 once TRBV27 . CASSLSRAKQETQYF TGTGCCAGCAGTTTATCACGGGCCAAACAAGAGACCCAGTACTTC
TRBJ2-2 . TRBV19 . CASSDYGELFF TGTGCCAGTTCGGACTACGGGGAGCTGTTTTTT
TRBJ2-3 . TRBV30 TRBD2 CAWSGLGLRGARDTQYF TGTGCCTGGAGCGGATTAGGGTTGCGGGGGGCCCGAGATACGCAGTATTTT
TRBJ2-3 once TRBV18 . CATEALARTDTQYF TGTGCCACCGAGGCCTTAGCCAGGACAGATACGCAGTATTTT
TRBJ2-1 . TRBV9 . CASSVGASGFSYNEQFF TGTGCCAGCAGCGTGGGGGCTAGCGGATTCTCCTACAATGAGCAGTTCTTC
TRBJ1-2 . TRBV5-1 . CASSLNTGTDYGYTF TGCGCCAGCAGCTTAAATACCGGGACGGACTATGGCTACACCTTC
TRBJ1-2 . TRBV12-3/TRBV12-4 . CASSLGQNYGYTF TGTGCCAGCAGTTTGGGTCAGAACTATGGCTACACCTTC
TRBJ1-5 . TRBV6-2/TRBV6-3 TRBD1 CASSDGTGGDQPQHF TGTGCCAGCAGTGACGGGACAGGGGGAGATCAGCCCCAGCATTTT
TRBJ2-3 . TRBV12-3/TRBV12-4 TRBD2 CAGGTGGLGTQYF TGTGCCGGAGGGACGGGAGGTCTGGGTACGCAGTATTTT
TRBJ2-7 . TRBV6-2/TRBV6-3 TRBD1 CASSYSVDRVPNEQYF TGTGCCAGCAGTTACTCTGTGGACAGGGTTCCAAACGAGCAGTACTTC
TRBJ2-1 . TRBV7-9 TRBD2 CASRLGLAGVVGSYNEQFF TGTGCCAGCAGACTGGGACTAGCGGGAGTAGTCGGCTCCTACAATGAGCAGTTCTTC
TRBJ2-1 . TRBV2 . CASKSGAGFKNNEQFF TGTGCCAGCAAGTCGGGGGCGGGATTCAAGAACAATGAGCAGTTCTTC
TRBJ1-1 once TRBV12-3/TRBV12-4 . CASSLGARGPPFF TGTGCCAGCAGTTTAGGCGCCAGGGGCCCCCCTTTCTTT
TRBJ2-5 . TRBV18 . CASSRYTGSEETQYF TGTGCCAGCTCACGCTATACAGGGAGCGAAGAGACCCAGTACTTC
TRBJ2-7 . TRBV30 TRBD1 CAWRRDRGYEQYF TGTGCCTGGAGACGGGACAGGGGCTACGAGCAGTACTTC
TRBJ1-3 . TRBV7-3 . CASSSSPGDTIYF TGTGCCAGCAGCTCCTCCCCGGGGGACACCATATATTTT
TRBJ2-3 . TRBV19 . CASSTESWNGDTQYF TGTGCCAGTAGTACGGAGTCATGGAACGGAGATACGCAGTATTTT
TRBJ1-2 . TRBV28 . CASSWVGLYGYTF TGTGCCAGCAGTTGGGTGGGCCTCTATGGCTACACCTTC
TRBJ1-1 . TRBV3-1/TRBV3-2 . CASSFRVVHTEAFF TGTGCCAGCAGCTTCAGGGTCGTGCACACTGAAGCTTTCTTT
TRBJ2-3 . TRBV4-1 TRBD2 CASRPSGGTDTQYF TGCGCCAGTCGACCTAGCGGGGGCACAGATACGCAGTATTTT
TRBJ2-2 . TRBV19 . CASSIGSGRGELFF TGTGCCAGTAGTATAGGCTCGGGGCGAGGGGAGCTGTTTTTT
TRBJ1-1 . TRBV21-1 . CASSKKWFQEDTEAFF TGTGCCAGCAGCAAAAAATGGTTTCAGGAGGACACTGAAGCTTTCTTT
TRBJ2-3 once TRBV21-1 . CASSKQGGGLTDTQYF TGTGCCAGCAGCAAACAGGGCGGGGGCTTGACAGATACGCAGTATTTT
TRBJ1-3 few TRBV30 . CAWSVGGAAGNTIYF TGTGCCTGGAGTGTAGGAGGGGCGGCTGGAAACACCATATATTTT
TRBJ2-1 . TRBV6-4 . CASSRTGAGLYNEQFF TGTGCCAGCAGTCGGACAGGCGCGGGACTCTACAATGAGCAGTTCTTC
TRBJ2-7 few TRBV6-5 . CASSYRRGYEQYF TGTGCCAGCAGTTACCGCAGGGGATACGAGCAGTACTTC
TRBJ2-5 . TRBV20-1 . CSASISETQYF TGCAGTGCTTCGATTTCGGAGACCCAGTACTTC
TRBJ2-1 . TRBV27 . CASSLSTLATYDYNEQFF TGTGCCAGCAGTTTATCGACCCTCGCGACTTACGATTACAATGAGCAGTTCTTC
TRBJ2-5 once TRBV5-5 . CASSQPIRGETQYF TGTGCCAGCAGCCAGCCTATTAGGGGAGAGACCCAGTACTTC
TRBJ1-4 . TRBV9 . CASSVALAENEKLFF TGTGCCAGCAGCGTAGCTCTGGCAGAGAATGAAAAACTGTTTTTT
TRBJ2-7 . TRBV5-1 . CASSLAGAGLNYEQYF TGCGCCAGCAGCTTGGCCGGCGCTGGACTTAACTACGAGCAGTACTTC
TRBJ2-3 . TRBV7-3 TRBD2 CASSPSGLYTDTQYF TGTGCCAGCAGTCCTAGCGGGTTATACACAGATACGCAGTATTTT
TRBJ2-5 . TRBV15 . CATSRGAGVGQTQYF TGTGCCACCAGCAGAGGTGCCGGGGTCGGGCAGACCCAGTACTTC
TRBJ1-5 . TRBV6-1 . CASSVMTGTVNQPQHF TGTGCCAGCAGTGTAATGACAGGTACGGTGAATCAGCCCCAGCATTTT
TRBJ1-4 . TRBV18 . CASSPRQDEKLFF TGTGCCAGCTCACCACGACAGGATGAAAAACTGTTTTTT
TRBJ1-6 . TRBV21-1 . CASSKGKGIYSPLHF TGTGCCAGCAGCAAAGGAAAGGGTATCTATTCACCCCTCCACTTT
TRBJ2-1 . TRBV30 TRBD1 CAWSLGQGEWDEQFF TGTGCCTGGAGTCTAGGACAGGGGGAATGGGATGAGCAGTTCTTC
TRBJ2-5 . TRBV30 TRBD2 CAWSSGTSSQETQYF TGTGCCTGGAGTTCCGGGACTAGCAGCCAAGAGACCCAGTACTTC
TRBJ2-5 . TRBV6-6 . CASGLGAILETQYF TGTGCCAGCGGATTGGGGGCGATTCTAGAGACCCAGTACTTC
TRBJ1-1 . TRBV6-1 TRBD1 CASSESGGHETEAFF TGTGCCAGCAGTGAGTCAGGGGGCCACGAGACTGAAGCTTTCTTT
TRBJ2-7 . TRBV27 TRBD2 CASSPLTSGINYEQYF TGTGCCAGCAGTCCGCTGACTAGCGGGATTAATTACGAGCAGTACTTC
TRBJ1-5 . TRBV19 . CASSIAQGRQPQHF TGTGCCAGTAGTATCGCGCAGGGGAGGCAGCCCCAGCATTTT